This entry concerns a single TCR beta chain. No antigen is known for it. Other nucleotide sequences from this sample produce the same CDR3. CDR1 is SGHDT, CDR2 YYEEEE, per germline. V was clipped by 2 bases and J by 1 base; unmatched bases: 2. This CDR3 has 14 residues. The source of the sample is a study of shared clonotypes between healthy human individuals. Study as a whole: The donor pool was made up of a couple of women and a few men aged 18 to 49.

Study findings and constraints: Shared clonotypes: approximately 4.5% naive CD4, 3.5% to 4% naive CD8, less than 2.5% memory CD4, 0.4% to 0.5% memory CD8.

It was CD45RO-negative cells, positively selected for CCR7, that made up naive CD8 cells, with terminally differentiated effector memory CD45RA+ cells excluded. Produced via immunoSEQ multiplex PCR; TCRdb's table is partial and in-frame only. The table has about 2 million clones, about 95% seen once. Sequenced: naive CD8+ T cells sorted from blood. The chain uses TRBV5-6 and TRBJ2-7; 8 bases map to TRBD1. The sequence was collected from a man between 18 and 29 years old in good health. The CDR3 coding sequence is TGTGCCAGCAGCTTTGGACAGGGTTCCTACGAGCAGTACTTC. Its translation is CASSFGQGSYEQYF.